This T cell receptor (beta chain) was recovered during a study of T cells expressing NK-cell markers (dated by TCRdb to 2019 to 2021). Describing the broader study: TCR beta-chain repertoires were profiled in sorted CD3+CD56+NKG2C+, CD3+CD56+NKG2C- and CD3+CD56-NKG2C+ T-cell subsets from seven or eight donors. Of the eight sequenced donors, seven were found to be HCMV-seropositive and one was found to be HCMV-seronegative. The study sequenced eight donors, all healthy volunteers chosen at random: three men and five women. Sequencing of the libraries produced 2 x 150 bp reads on Illumina HiSeq 2000/2500, MiSeq or NextSeq. What the work shows at the level of the full study, not this receptor alone: Those dominant clonotypes were again the most abundant among CD3+CD56-NKG2C+ cells in a handful of donors, at about 25-60.1%. For five or six donors, the dominant CD3+CD56+NKG2C+ clonotypes were among the top 10 CD8+ clonotypes and accounted for 1.0-7.0% of CD8+ T cells. Whether the expanded NKG2C-expressing T cell clones were specific for HCMV antigens remained unclear.

HCMV serostatus was determined by detecting HCMV-specific IgG in serum with a commercial ELISA kit. Ficoll density gradient centrifugation was used to isolate peripheral blood mononuclear cells from blood. Details on this clonotype: The specificity of this receptor is unknown.

Per the germline V gene (reference sequence), SEHNR is the CDR1 and FQNEAQ is the CDR2. Its CDR3 holds 17 amino acids, cysteine through phenylalanine. No DNA was logged. The reads were generated on an Illumina HiSeq 2000. TCR beta cDNA libraries were made by 5'RACE template switching that added a universal primer site and unique molecular identifiers. cDNA synthesis was primed from the TCR beta constant segment and was followed by two successive PCR amplification steps. The original methods were these. MIGEC handled demultiplexing of the reads and grouping by UMI, while MiTCR was used to assemble and quantify clonotypes. To exclude erroneous sequences, only TCR cDNA sequences supported by at least two reads were retained. The tcR package was used for downstream repertoire analysis, and clonotypes were matched across fractions by CDR3 nucleotide sequence plus V segment. Antigen specificity was annotated against VDJdb with VDJmatch, allowing one amino acid substitution in CDR3. The reads, reprocessed by TCRdb, yield one row per CDR3 protein sequence and no DNA. The V and J calls shown here were made by TCRdb, not taken from the authors' results. This sample's records show over 150,000 distinct CDR3 sequences. 20% of the sample belongs to the ten largest clones.

The receptor comes from a man aged 18 to 69 in good health. The chain uses TRBV7-9 and TRBJ2-3; TCRdb outputs TRBD1, but without DNA this stays unchecked. The source material was blood T cells: a sorted CD56 or NKG2C T cell subset, CD4+ or CD8+ T cells, or bulk PBMC T cells (not recorded which). The CDR3 region reads CASSLAPGTRDPDTQYF.